This T cell receptor beta chain stems from a study of cytotoxic CD8 clonotypes in ibrutinib-treated CLL. Study details: After median 68 months, roughly 14 stayed in remission, approximately 12 progressed; responses 25 or so partial, 2 complete.

Libraries were prepared by immunoSEQ multiplex PCR; TCRdb keeps only in-frame clonotypes and omits some of them. The table includes just over 200,000 clones, about three quarters detected once. The V end lost 2 bases, the J end lost 6 bases, and 14 bases lay between the germline ends. Germline CDR1 SGHVS, CDR2 FNYEAQ. CDR3 length: 14 residues. The clonotype was recovered from a human donor with chronic lymphocytic leukemia. This sample comprised PBMCs, obtained after 12 months of ibrutinib treatment. The chain employs TRBV7-6 and TRBJ2-7; D is perhaps TRBD2 (6 bases). CDR3 protein: CASSLWTGDSEQYF. DNA of the CDR3: TGTGCCAGCAGCTTATGGACGGGAGACTCCGAGCAGTACTTC.